Shown below are 2 T cell receptor beta chains from a single sample sequenced in a study of T cells after yellow fever vaccination. A single record per CDR3 protein comes from TCRdb applying MiXCR to the 5' RACE reads. In the table there are 230,000 or so distinct CDR3 sequences, approximately 3.5% of which are singletons. Sequenced material: PBMCs, taken 15 days after the yellow fever booster vaccination. The receptors here all came from a man aged 18 to 30 who received the YFV17D yellow fever vaccine.

This clonotype was seen ten or more times. The chain combines TRBV25-1 with TRBJ1-4, with D perhaps matching TRBD1 (6 bases). Germline CDR1 reads MGHDK; CDR2 reads SYGVNS. Trimming removed 3 bases from V and 8 bases from J, with 13 bases in between. The CDR3 extends over 14 amino acids. In nucleotides, the CDR3 is TGTGCCAGCAGTGACGCCGGGGGCGGCGAAAAACTGTTTTTT. Protein: CASSDAGGGEKLFF.

This clonotype has ten or more counts. The J gene is TRBJ2-1, the V gene TRBV6-6; 7 positions agree with TRBD2. The junction had 7 bases not matched to a gene; V was cut back by 2 bases and J by 6 bases. This CDR3 has 15 amino acids. Germline V gene sequence: CDR1 MNHNY, CDR2 SVGAGI (reference sequence). In nucleotides, the CDR3 is TGTGCCAGCAGTTACCGAGCGGGGAGGAGCAATGAGCAGTTCTTC. It translates to CASSYRAGRSNEQFF.